Below are 25 T cell receptor beta chains sequenced from a single sample in a study of vaccination and CD4 T cells after COVID-19. Sequencing of cultured CD4+ T cell DNA used the Oncomine TCR Beta short-read assay. Each CDR3 protein gets one entry after TCRdb re-called the PCR reads with MiXCR. The top ten clones hold more than 9% of a sample with some 11,000 distinct CDR3 sequences, roughly 40% of them seen once. The antigens for these receptors are not known. Regarding treatment: approximately 9-day PBMC culture with coronavirus spike peptide pools or control peptides (ViraFEST assay). Sequencing used CD4+ T cells from blood, cultured in vitro, obtained after SARS-CoV-2 vaccination. The receptors originated from a human donor who had recovered from COVID-19.

This clonotype is medium-sized (0.01 to 0.1%) by share. The J gene is TRBJ1-1, the V gene TRBV29-1; D may be TRBD1 (6 bases). V was shortened by 2 bases and J by 1 base, with 17 bases between the two germline ends. The length of the CDR3 is 16 residues. Germline V gene data show CDR1 as SQVTM and CDR2 as ANQGSEA. CDR3 residues: CSVELTGLTSNTEAFF. The CDR3 DNA reads as TGCAGCGTTGAACTAACAGGGCTTACTTCGAACACTGAAGCTTTCTTT.

This clonotype is deemed medium-sized. V gene TRBV5-1 combines with J gene TRBJ1-6, with a weak D call TRBD1 (5 bases). Deletions cut 4 bases from V and 7 bases from J, with 18 bases between. This CDR3 has 16 residues. Germline CDR1 and CDR2: SGHRS and YFSETQ. The CDR3 protein is CASSQWAGGANSPLHF. The CDR3, as DNA: TGCGCCAGCAGCCAATGGGCCGGAGGGGCCAATTCACCCCTCCACTTT.

The CDR3 sequence is CASTSRDYSYEQYF. The DNA for the CDR3 is TGTGCCAGCACCTCCCGGGACTACTCCTACGAGCAGTACTTC. This chain uses TRBV7-8 with TRBJ2-7, with 7 bases aligning to TRBD2. With V trimmed by 7 bases and J by 0 bases, 6 bases remained unmatched. The CDR3 contains 14 residues. Germline loops: CDR1 SGHVS, CDR2 FQNEAQ.

The rearrangement uses TRBV28 and TRBJ2-7; 10 positions match TRBD2. V shed 5 bases and J 0 bases; nucleotides not matched to a gene: 4. This CDR3 spans 15 amino acids. The germline gives CDR1 MDHEN, CDR2 SYDVKM. CDR3 sequence (DNA): TGTGCCAGCAGTATACTAGCGGGGCCCTCCTACGAGCAGTACTTC. Its protein product is CASSILAGPSYEQYF.

The chain uses TRBV1 and TRBJ2-7; the DNA was not compared with TRBD2, the D call given in the table. TRBV1 is described as a pseudogene. The CDR3 is made up of 17 amino acids. The chain's CDR3 is CTSSDPGAGERTYEQYF. The DNA of the CDR3 is TGCACCAGCAGCGACCCTGGGGCGGGAGAGAGAACCTACGAGCAGTACTTC.

This clonotype was picked up one time. This chain joins TRBV7-8 and TRBJ2-2; 12 bases line up with TRBD2. The CDR3 is made up of 16 amino acids. V lost 5 bases to trimming and J lost 7 bases; unmatched junction nucleotides: 8. Germline V CDR1 and CDR2: SGHVS, FQNEAQ. CDR3: CASSPLAGGPDGELFF. CDR3 nucleotide sequence: TGTGCCAGCAGCCCGCTAGCGGGAGGGCCAGACGGGGAGCTGTTTTTT.

This clonotype was found a few times. The rearrangement uses TRBV27 and TRBJ1-1; maybe TRBD1 (5 bases). The CDR3 is 15 residues long. V lost 6 bases and J 0 bases, leaving 14 bases between the germline ends. Looked up from germline, CDR1 is MNHEY and CDR2 is SMNVEV (reference sequence). This CDR3 is CASRILRGMNTEAFF. In DNA form, the CDR3 reads TGTGCCAGCAGAATCTTGAGGGGAATGAACACTGAAGCTTTCTTT.

Comment on this clonotype: An end of the junction does not agree with germline; a read error may underlie this. V usage is TRBV7-7 and J usage is TRBJ2-5, with 7 bases aligning to TRBD1. The CDR3 has 13 amino acids. Germline CDR1 is SSHAT and CDR2 is FNYEAQ (reference sequence). The CDR3 DNA sequence: TGTGCTAGCAGCCAAGGACAGGTGGAGACCCAGTACTTC. This codes for CASSQGQVETQYF.

In its sample, this clonotype ranks as large (0.1 to 1%). The chain employs TRBV19 and TRBJ1-5; the D is unclear. Germline CDR1 and CDR2: LNHDA and SQIVND (reference sequence). V lost 7 bases and J lost 0, with 10 bases in between. The CDR3 spans 14 residues. The CDR3 DNA sequence: TGTGCCAGTACCCTTCGGGATAGCAATCAGCCCCAGCATTTT. Its translation: CASTLRDSNQPQHF.

The chain joins TRBV4-2 to TRBJ2-7, with D perhaps TRBD1 or TRBD2 (5 bases each). The CDR3 covers 14 residues. The V gene's germline CDR1 is LGHNA and CDR2 YNFKEQ. Trimming removed 0 bases at V and 5 bases at J, with 11 bases between. The CDR3 DNA is TGTGCCAGCAGCCAAGATCTCGGGGCCCACGAGCAGTACTTC. It translates to CASSQDLGAHEQYF.

V usage is TRBV7-2 and J usage is TRBJ2-5; the D gene is possibly TRBD1 (5 bases). This CDR3 has 14 residues. Trimming left V 2 bases short and J 3 bases short, with 10 bases between. Looked up from germline, CDR1 is SGHTA and CDR2 is FQGNSA. In DNA, the CDR3 is TGTGCCAGCAGCTTACTAGGACACAAAGAGACCCAGTACTTC. Translating it yields CASSLLGHKETQYF. The full variable domain, its missing parts supplied by reference TRBV7-2 and TRBJ2-5, is GAGVSQSPSNKVTEKGKDVELRCDPISGHTALYWYRQSLGQGLEFLIYFQGNSAPDKSGLPSDRFSAERTGGSVSTLTIQRTQQEDSAVYLCASSLLGHKETQYFGPGTRLLVL.

The V and J genes are TRBV15 and TRBJ1-2; 8 bases line up with TRBD1. With V trimmed by 4 bases and J by 6 bases, 1 base remained unmatched. Germline V gene lookup returns CDR1 LNHNV and CDR2 YYDKDF (reference sequence). The CDR3 is made up of 12 amino acids. The CDR3 sequence is CATSMTGDGYTF. CDR3 in DNA: TGTGCCACCAGCATGACAGGGGATGGCTACACCTTC.

The V and J genes are TRBV18 and TRBJ2-1, with D possibly being TRBD2 (5 bases). Germline CDR1 KGHSH, CDR2 LQKENI. The germline V and J ends were trimmed by 6 bases and 4 bases, with 13 bases remaining between them. The CDR3 is 14 amino acids. CDR3 region: CASSREGWYNEQFF. CDR3 nucleotides: TGTGCCAGCTCGAGAGAGGGATGGTACAATGAGCAGTTCTTC.

This clonotype was found a few times. V gene TRBV19 combines with J gene TRBJ1-2; no definite D call. V lost 6 bases and J lost 2, with 10 bases in between. Germline V CDR1 and CDR2: LNHDA, SQIVND (reference sequence). The CDR3 is made up of 13 amino acids. This CDR3 is CASRLPENYGYTF. CDR3 nucleotides: TGTGCCAGTAGACTACCTGAAAACTATGGCTACACCTTC.

V usage is TRBV19 and J usage is TRBJ1-1; 8 bases map to TRBD1. This CDR3 spans 15 amino acids. Germline values: CDR1 LNHDA, CDR2 SQIVND (reference sequence). V lost 3 bases, J lost 1 base, and 4 bases stayed unmatched. CDR3 nucleotide sequence: TGTGCCAGTAGTATCTCAGGGGGCCGGAACACTGAAGCTTTCTTT. Translated, it gives CASSISGGRNTEAFF.

The chain recombines TRBV27 with TRBJ2-1; 13 bases agree with TRBD2. The germline CDR1 and CDR2 sequences are MNHEY and SMNVEV (reference sequence). The V gene end was trimmed by 0 bases and the J gene end by 9 bases; junction bases not matched to a gene: 5. The CDR3 totals 16 residues. CDR3 DNA sequence: TGTGCCAGCAGTTTATCCGGGACTAGCGGGAAAAGTGAGCAGTTCTTC. Its protein product is CASSLSGTSGKSEQFF.

This rearrangement joins TRBV19 to TRBJ2-6, with 14 positions matching TRBD2. Per the germline V gene, CDR1 is LNHDA and CDR2 is SQIVND (reference sequence). V was clipped by 7 bases and J by 3 bases; unmatched bases: 5. The CDR3 is 17 amino acids. The CDR3 is CASTRLAGGSGANVLTF. The CDR3, as DNA: TGTGCCAGTACCAGACTAGCGGGAGGGAGTGGGGCCAACGTCCTGACTTTC.

The chain carries TRBV6-5 and TRBJ2-7; TRBD1 matches 8 bases. V gave up 3 bases and J gave up 6 bases; unmatched junction bases: 10. CDR1 and CDR2 (germline): MNHEY, SVGAGI. CDR3 size: 15 residues. The CDR3 DNA follows: TGTGCCAGCAGTTATTCCGGGACAGGTTCATCCGAGCAGTACTTC. It codes for CASSYSGTGSSEQYF.

The chain combines TRBV6-5 with TRBJ1-1, with a possible D match to TRBD1 (6 bases). The germline V gene has CDR1 MNHEY and CDR2 SVGAGI. V lost 4 bases and J 5 bases, leaving 17 bases between the germline ends. The CDR3 is 15 amino acids. The CDR3 here is CASSSPGRGYTEAFF. CDR3 nucleotide sequence: TGTGCCAGCAGTTCCCCTGGCAGGGGATATACTGAAGCTTTCTTT.

This clonotype has a handful of counts. The CDR3 nucleotides read TGTGCCAGCAGACATAGCCGAGATACGCAGTATTTT. Translation gives CASRHSRDTQYF. The chain carries TRBV12-3 or TRBV12-4 and TRBJ2-3; D remains unclear. CDR3 length: 12 amino acids. V shed 6 bases and J shed 5 bases, with 9 bases lying between them.

This clonotype came up a few times. The chain is built from TRBV7-3 and TRBJ1-1, with no clear D. The V gene lost 1 base and the J gene lost 1 base, with 4 bases spanning the gap. Germline lookup yields CDR1 SGHTA and CDR2 FQGTGA. CDR3 length equals 13 residues. In DNA, the CDR3 is TGTGCCAGCAGCTTAAATAGGAACACTGAAGCTTTCTTT. It translates to CASSLNRNTEAFF. The whole variable domain, filled in from reference TRBV7-3 and TRBJ1-1, reads GAGVSQTPSNKVTEKGKYVELRCDPISGHTALYWYRQSLGQGPEFLIYFQGTGAADDSGLPNDRFFAVRPEGSVSTLKIQRTERGDSAVYLCASSLNRNTEAFFGQGTRLTVV.

V usage is TRBV19 and J usage is TRBJ1-2, with TRBD1 matching over 10 bases. CDR1 LNHDA and CDR2 SQIVND come from the germline V gene (reference sequence). CDR3 length: 13 amino acids. V lost 10 bases and J lost 4; bases outside the gene matches: 6. This CDR3 is CATWTGGVYGYTF. CDR3 bases: TGTGCCACTTGGACAGGGGGTGTCTATGGCTACACCTTC.

The chain couples TRBV20-1 to TRBJ2-1, with no clear D. Per germline, CDR1 DFQATT and CDR2 SNEGSKA (reference sequence). This CDR3 contains 13 residues. V was cut by 5 bases and J by 2 bases, with 10 bases left in between. In nucleotides, the CDR3 is TGCAGTGCTGTATTGTCCCCCTACAATGAGCAGTTCTTC. It is translated as CSAVLSPYNEQFF.

Comment on this clonotype: As the CDR3 is not closed by the conserved phenylalanine or tryptophan, this likely results from a read error. The chain recombines TRBV20-1 with TRBJ2-7; the D gene is possibly TRBD2 (7 bases). The germline CDR1 and CDR2 sequences are DFQATT and SNEGSKA (reference sequence). The CDR3 is made up of 13 amino acids. V lost 3 bases to trimming and J lost 1 base, with 10 bases between them. The chain's CDR3 is CSASGGASYEQYL. In DNA form, the CDR3 reads TGCAGTGCTAGTGGGGGGGCATCCTACGAGCAGTACCTC.

This clonotype was picked up a small number of times. The chain combines TRBV20-1 with TRBJ2-5; TRBD2 might be the D (5 bases). The CDR3 spans 14 residues. Germline V gives CDR1 DFQATT, CDR2 SNEGSKA (reference sequence). The V end was cut by 3 bases, the J end by 5 bases, with 16 bases between. The chain's CDR3 is CSASTTTSLETQYF. CDR3 nucleotide sequence: TGCAGTGCTAGCACCACTACTAGTCTGGAGACCCAGTACTTC.